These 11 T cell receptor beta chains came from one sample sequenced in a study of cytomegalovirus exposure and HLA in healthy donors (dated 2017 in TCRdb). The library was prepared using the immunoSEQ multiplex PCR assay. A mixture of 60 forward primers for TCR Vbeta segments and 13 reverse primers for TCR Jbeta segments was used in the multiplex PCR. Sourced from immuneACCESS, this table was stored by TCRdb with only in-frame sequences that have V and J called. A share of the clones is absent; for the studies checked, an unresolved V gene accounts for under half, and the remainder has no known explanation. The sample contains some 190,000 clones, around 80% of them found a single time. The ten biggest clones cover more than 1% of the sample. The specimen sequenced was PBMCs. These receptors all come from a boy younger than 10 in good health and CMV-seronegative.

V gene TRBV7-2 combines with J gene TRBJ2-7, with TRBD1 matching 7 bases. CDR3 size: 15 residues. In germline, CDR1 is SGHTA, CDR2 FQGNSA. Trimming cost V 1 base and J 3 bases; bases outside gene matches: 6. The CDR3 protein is CASSLVRTGVYEQYF. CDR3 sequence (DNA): TGTGCCAGCAGCTTAGTTCGGACAGGAGTCTACGAGCAGTACTTC.

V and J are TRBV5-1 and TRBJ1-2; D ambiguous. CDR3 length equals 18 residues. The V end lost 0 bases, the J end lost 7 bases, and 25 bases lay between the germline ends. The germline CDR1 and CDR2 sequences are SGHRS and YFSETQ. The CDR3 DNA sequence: TGCGCCAGCAGCTTGGAGTATAGGTGGTCTAGCCCCCCGGGTGGCTACACCTTC. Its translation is CASSLEYRWSSPPGGYTF. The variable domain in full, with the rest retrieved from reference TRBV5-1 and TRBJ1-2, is KAGVTQTPRYLIKTRGQQVTLSCSPISGHRSVSWYQQTPGQGLQFLFEYFSETQRNKGNFPGRFSGRQFSNSRSEMNVSTLELGDSALYLCASSLEYRWSSPPGGYTFGSGTRLTVV.

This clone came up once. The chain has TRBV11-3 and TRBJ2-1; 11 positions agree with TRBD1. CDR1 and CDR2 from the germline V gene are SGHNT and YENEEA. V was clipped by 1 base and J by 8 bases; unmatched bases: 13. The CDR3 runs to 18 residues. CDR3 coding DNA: TGTGCCAGCAGCTTAGGGCACGGACAGGGGGCTAAGGGCGATGAGCAGTTCTTC. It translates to CASSLGHGQGAKGDEQFF.

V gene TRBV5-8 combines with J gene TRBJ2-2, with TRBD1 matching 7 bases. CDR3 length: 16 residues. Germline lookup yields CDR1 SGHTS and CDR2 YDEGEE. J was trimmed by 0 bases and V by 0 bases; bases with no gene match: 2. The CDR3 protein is CASSLGRGPNTGELFF. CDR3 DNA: TGTGCCAGCAGCTTGGGTAGGGGGCCGAACACCGGGGAGCTGTTTTTT.

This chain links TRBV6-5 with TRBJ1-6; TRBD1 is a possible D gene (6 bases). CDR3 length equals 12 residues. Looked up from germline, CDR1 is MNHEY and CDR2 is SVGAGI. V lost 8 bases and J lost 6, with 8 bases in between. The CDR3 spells CASGQRNSPLHF. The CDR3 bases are TGTGCCAGCGGACAGCGTAATTCACCCCTCCACTTT.

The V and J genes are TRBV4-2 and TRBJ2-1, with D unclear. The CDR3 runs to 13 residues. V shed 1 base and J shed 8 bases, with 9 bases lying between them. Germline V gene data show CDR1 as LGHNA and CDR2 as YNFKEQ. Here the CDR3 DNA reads TGTGCCAGCAGCCAAGTTGTTCGCGATGAGCAGTTCTTC. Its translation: CASSQVVRDEQFF.

CDR3 DNA sequence: TGTGCCAGCAGCTACAGCGGACGGTGGAACACTGAAGCTTTCTTT. Translated: CASSYSGRWNTEAFF. The V gene is TRBV5-4, the J gene TRBJ1-1, with D unclear. CDR1 SGHNT and CDR2 YYREEE come from the germline V gene (reference sequence). The V end was cut by 3 bases, the J end by 1 base, with 13 bases between. This CDR3 has 15 residues.

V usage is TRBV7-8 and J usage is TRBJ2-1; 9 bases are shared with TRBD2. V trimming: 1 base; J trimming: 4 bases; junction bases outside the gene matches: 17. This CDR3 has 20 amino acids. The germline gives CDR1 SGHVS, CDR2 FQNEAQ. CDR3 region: CASSLGGRLAVPLGYNEQFF. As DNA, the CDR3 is TGTGCCAGCAGCTTAGGCGGGAGACTAGCGGTGCCCCTGGGGTACAATGAGCAGTTCTTC.

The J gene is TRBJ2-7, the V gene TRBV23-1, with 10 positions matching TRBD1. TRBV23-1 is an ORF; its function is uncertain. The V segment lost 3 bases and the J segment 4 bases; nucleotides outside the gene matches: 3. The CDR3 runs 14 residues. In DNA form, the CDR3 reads TGCGCCAGCAGTCACCCGGGACAGGGGTACGAGCAGTACTTC. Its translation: CASSHPGQGYEQYF.

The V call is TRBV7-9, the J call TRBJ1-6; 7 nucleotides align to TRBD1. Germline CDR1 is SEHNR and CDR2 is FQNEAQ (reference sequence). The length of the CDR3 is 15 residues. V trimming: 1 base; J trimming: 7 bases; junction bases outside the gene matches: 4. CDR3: CASSLGRDSNSPLHF. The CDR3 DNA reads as TGTGCCAGCAGCTTAGGCCGGGACAGCAATTCACCCCTCCACTTT.

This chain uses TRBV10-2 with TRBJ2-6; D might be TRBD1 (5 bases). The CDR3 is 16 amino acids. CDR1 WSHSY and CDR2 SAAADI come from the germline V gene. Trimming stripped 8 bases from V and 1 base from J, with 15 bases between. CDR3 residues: CASRLTQGSGANVLTF. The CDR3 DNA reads TGCGCCAGCCGACTTACTCAGGGTTCTGGGGCCAACGTCCTGACTTTC.